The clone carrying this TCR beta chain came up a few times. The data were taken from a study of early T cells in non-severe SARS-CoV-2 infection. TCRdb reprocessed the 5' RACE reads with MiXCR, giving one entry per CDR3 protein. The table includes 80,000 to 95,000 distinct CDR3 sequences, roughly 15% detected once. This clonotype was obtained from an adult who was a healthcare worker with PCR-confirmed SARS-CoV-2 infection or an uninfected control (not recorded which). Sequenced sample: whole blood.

Here the CDR3 DNA reads TGTGCCAGCAGCTTATCTCGAGTTTGGGGGCAGTTCTTC. This translates into CASSLSRVWGQFF. This sequence joins TRBV7-2 and TRBJ2-1; D ambiguous. V was shortened by 2 bases and J by 12 bases, with 14 bases between the two germline ends. The CDR3 is made up of 13 amino acids. The germline CDR1 and CDR2 sequences are SGHTA and FQGNSA.